These 20 T cell receptor beta chains were sequenced from one sample in a study of T-cell reconstitution after alpha-beta-depleted transplantation in children. Unique molecular identifiers were incorporated into the prepared TCRbeta library. TCRdb reprocessed the PCR reads via MiXCR and lists one record per CDR3 protein. The top ten clones hold about 5% of a sample with approximately 800,000 distinct CDR3 sequences, under 20% of them seen once. The sequencing here drew on PBMCs, mostly from graft donor cells, taken 360 days after TCRalphabeta/CD19-depleted stem cell transplant. The receptors here all came from a male patient younger than 18 who had a stem cell transplant for acute lymphoblastic leukemia, so the T cells may come from the graft donor.

This sequence joins TRBV6-8 and TRBJ2-7; D might be TRBD1 or TRBD2, each matching 5 bases. Germline loops: CDR1 MNHGY, CDR2 SAAAGT. This CDR3 region has 14 residues. Trimming stripped 2 bases from V and 5 bases from J, with 13 bases between. This CDR3 reads CASSYPRGRDEQYF. As DNA, the CDR3 is TGTGCCAGCAGTTACCCCCGGGGACGCGACGAGCAGTACTTC.

V and J are TRBV5-1 and TRBJ2-5; D uncertain. CDR1 and CDR2 (germline): SGHRS, YFSETQ. Trimming removed 4 bases from V and 3 bases from J, with 16 bases in between. This CDR3 comprises 15 residues. The CDR3 sequence is CASSRIGSPEETQYF. The DNA of the CDR3 is TGCGCCAGCAGCAGAATAGGGTCACCTGAAGAGACCCAGTACTTC.

This clonotype was observed a few times. The chain combines TRBV4-1 with TRBJ2-6; D unclear. This CDR3 has 15 amino acids. Germline CDR1 is MGHRA and CDR2 is YSYEKL. V was cut by 2 bases and J by 10 bases, with 15 bases left in between. The CDR3 coding sequence is TGCGCCAGCAGCCAACCCTATTGGTTGCCAAACGTCCTGACTTTC. Translation gives CASSQPYWLPNVLTF.

This clonotype was counted a few times. This sequence joins TRBV5-1 and TRBJ2-1; TRBD2 agrees at 9 bases. Trimming cost V 2 bases and J 0 bases; bases outside gene matches: 18. The CDR3 extends over 21 amino acids. Germline loops: CDR1 SGHRS, CDR2 YFSETQ. The CDR3 spells CASSLAAGSGSRGSSYNEQFF. The CDR3 DNA reads TGCGCCAGCAGCTTAGCGGCCGGTAGCGGGAGTCGGGGGAGCTCCTACAATGAGCAGTTCTTC.

This clonotype was observed a handful of times. The rearrangement uses TRBV18 and TRBJ2-7; perhaps TRBD1 as D (6 bases). The CDR3 sequence is 15 residues long. The ends were cut back, 3 bases at V and 0 bases at J, with 12 bases in the middle. Germline V gives CDR1 KGHSH, CDR2 LQKENI. CDR3 sequence: CASSPGTLLSYEQYF. DNA for the CDR3: TGTGCCAGCTCACCGGGGACACTCCTCTCCTACGAGCAGTACTTC.

This clonotype was observed a few times. Sequence at one end of the junction differs from germline and may be a read error. This rearrangement joins TRBV5-1 to TRBJ2-7; perhaps TRBD2 as D (6 bases). The CDR3 consists of 14 residues. Looked up from germline, CDR1 is SGHRS and CDR2 is YFSETQ. CDR3 residues: CASSLFRGSYEQYF. As DNA, the CDR3 is TGTGCCAGCAGTTTATTCCGGGGGTCCTACGAGCAGTACTTC.

This chain joins TRBV7-9 and TRBJ2-7; 7 bases map to TRBD1. The CDR3 runs to 17 residues. J was trimmed by 2 bases and V by 1 base; bases with no gene match: 11. Germline assignment: CDR1 SEHNR and CDR2 FQNEAQ (reference sequence). The CDR3 reads CASSLDFGTAMTYEQYF. Here the CDR3 DNA reads TGTGCCAGCAGCTTAGACTTCGGGACAGCGATGACCTACGAGCAGTACTTC.

CDR3 residues: CSVGFRWPQYF. In DNA, the CDR3 is TGCAGCGTTGGCTTTCGGTGGCCCCAGTACTTC. The V gene is TRBV29-1, the J gene TRBJ2-5; D is ambiguous. This CDR3 spans 11 amino acids. Trimming stripped 4 bases from V and 9 bases from J, with 12 bases between. Per the germline V gene, CDR1 is SQVTM and CDR2 is ANQGSEA. The entire variable domain, with the rest obtained from reference TRBV29-1 and TRBJ2-5, is as follows: SAVISQKPSRDICQRGTSLTIQCQVDSQVTMMFWYRQQPGQSLTLIATANQGSEATYESGFVIDKFPISRPNLTFSTLTVSNMSPEDSSIYLCSVGFRWPQYFGPGTRLLVL.

The chain combines TRBV13 with TRBJ2-2; D uncertain. The CDR3 is 14 amino acids. CDR1 is PRHDT, CDR2 FYEKMQ, per germline (reference sequence). V was shortened by 5 bases and J by 4 bases, with 11 bases between the two germline ends. CDR3 sequence: CASSGLRFTGELFF. CDR3 nucleotides: TGTGCCAGCAGCGGTCTAAGGTTCACCGGGGAGCTGTTTTTT. Variable domain in full (rest from reference TRBV13 and TRBJ2-2): AAGVIQSPRHLIKEKRETATLKCYPIPRHDTVYWYQQGPGQDPQFLISFYEKMQSDKGSIPDRFSAQQFSDYHSELNMSSLELGDSALYFCASSGLRFTGELFFGEGSRLTVL.

This clonotype was recorded at least ten times. The rearrangement joins TRBV29-1 to TRBJ2-2; 7 bases fit TRBD1. Germline V CDR1 and CDR2: SQVTM, ANQGSEA. CDR3 size: 16 residues. The V and J ends lost 4 bases and 0 bases, in that order; junction bases with no gene match: 8. CDR3: CSVVFWGQPNTGELFF. In nucleotides, the CDR3 is TGCAGCGTTGTATTTTGGGGACAGCCGAACACCGGGGAGCTGTTTTTT.

The chain is built from TRBV29-1 and TRBJ1-3, with 7 bases fitting TRBD1. The CDR3 has 16 residues. Per germline, CDR1 SQVTM and CDR2 ANQGSEA. The V and J ends lost 3 bases and 4 bases, in that order; junction bases with no gene match: 12. The CDR3 sequence: CSVDPPDRAYGNTIYF. The CDR3 DNA reads as TGCAGCGTTGACCCCCCTGACAGGGCTTACGGAAACACCATATATTTT.

This clonotype was seen only a few times. The genes are TRBV19 and TRBJ1-5, with D uncertain. The germline V and J ends were trimmed by 7 bases and 0 bases, with 13 bases remaining between them. The CDR3 runs 15 residues. CDR1 LNHDA and CDR2 SQIVND come from the germline V gene (reference sequence). The CDR3 protein is CASTPEEYSNQPQHF. CDR3 bases: TGTGCCAGTACCCCGGAGGAATATAGCAATCAGCCCCAGCATTTT.

This clonotype was detected only a few times. The rearrangement links TRBV3-1 to TRBJ2-1; 10 bases are a match to TRBD2. The V gene's germline CDR1 is LGHDT and CDR2 YNNKEL (reference sequence). V shed 6 bases, J shed 9 bases, and the junction held 8 bases outside the gene matches. This CDR3 spans 14 amino acids. The CDR3 DNA reads as TGTGCCAGCAGGCCTCTAGCGGGAGCTGTTGAGCAGTTCTTC. It codes for CASRPLAGAVEQFF.

The V gene is TRBV20-1, the J gene TRBJ2-1; no firm D call. Germline assignment: CDR1 DFQATT and CDR2 SNEGSKA (reference sequence). V was trimmed by 3 bases and J by 8 bases, leaving 35 bases between them. This CDR3 region has 20 residues. This CDR3 reads CSASSHTSRRRIPRLYEQFF. The CDR3 nucleotides are TGCAGTGCTAGTTCCCATACTTCCCGCCGAAGAATACCGCGTTTATATGAGCAGTTCTTC.

The chain couples TRBV5-1 to TRBJ2-7; D is unresolved. V lost 0 bases, J lost 5 bases, and 9 bases lay in between. The CDR3 totals 13 residues. The V gene's germline CDR1 is SGHRS and CDR2 YFSETQ. The CDR3 is CASSLAEVNEQYF. DNA of the CDR3: TGCGCCAGCAGCTTGGCCGAGGTAAACGAGCAGTACTTC. Filled out from reference TRBV5-1 and TRBJ2-7, the complete variable domain reads KAGVTQTPRYLIKTRGQQVTLSCSPISGHRSVSWYQQTPGQGLQFLFEYFSETQRNKGNFPGRFSGRQFSNSRSEMNVSTLELGDSALYLCASSLAEVNEQYFGPGTRLTVT.

This clonotype came up a few times. V usage is TRBV5-1 and J usage is TRBJ2-5; 7 bases align to TRBD2. CDR1 is SGHRS and CDR2 is YFSETQ in the germline V gene. V dropped 4 bases and J dropped 3; count of bases not matched to a gene: 9. The CDR3 is 15 amino acids. The DNA for the CDR3 is TGCGCCAGCAGCCCCCCGGGACTAAACGAAGAGACCCAGTACTTC. This codes for CASSPPGLNEETQYF.

The genes are TRBV6-1 and TRBJ2-3, with TRBD1 identical over 8 bases. This CDR3 comprises 15 residues. J gave up 3 bases and V 7 bases, and 9 bases lay outside the gene matches. Looked up from germline, CDR1 is MNHNS and CDR2 is SASEGT. DNA for the CDR3: TGTGCCAGCACCGACAGGGGAGTAGGGACAGATACGCAGTATTTT. It codes for CASTDRGVGTDTQYF.

The chain joins TRBV6-4 to TRBJ2-1, with TRBD2 matching over 8 bases. Looked up from germline, CDR1 is MRHNA and CDR2 is SNTAGT. Losses at the gene ends were 4 bases for V and 4 bases for J; bases not matched to a gene: 9. CDR3 length: 16 residues. This CDR3 is CASSVGGLGLYNEQFF. CDR3 sequence (DNA): TGTGCCAGCAGTGTGGGGGGACTAGGGCTTTACAATGAGCAGTTCTTC.

This clonotype showed up just a few times. The V call is TRBV20-1, the J call TRBJ2-1; 8 bases fit TRBD2. The CDR3 has 17 amino acids. Germline loops: CDR1 DFQATT, CDR2 SNEGSKA (reference sequence). The ends lost 3 bases at V and 6 bases at J; junction bases unmatched: 16. CDR3 region: CSASRGAGGLEVNEQFF. The CDR3 bases are TGCAGTGCTAGTAGGGGGGCGGGGGGCCTTGAGGTCAATGAGCAGTTCTTC.

This clonotype was counted only a few times. J is TRBJ1-5 and V is TRBV29-1; no definite D call. V was pared by 7 bases and J by 6 bases, with 13 bases between. Germline CDR1 reads SQVTM; CDR2 reads ANQGSEA. This CDR3 has 12 residues. The CDR3 reads CSARREGQPQHF. The CDR3 coding sequence is TGCAGCGCACGTCGGGAAGGTCAGCCCCAGCATTTT.